This is a list of T cell receptor beta chains from one sample in a study of OX40 agonist ivuxolimab in advanced cancers. Repertoires were generated with immunoSEQ multiplex PCR, while TCRdb's copy carries only in-frame clones and drops some. Of 66,000 or so clones listed, roughly four fifths are singletons. The material was CD4+ or CD8+ T cells sorted from blood, obtained in a trial of the OX40 agonist ivuxolimab. These TCRs come from an adult with an advanced solid tumor such as melanoma, head and neck, liver or kidney cancer. Each CDR3 is given with its conserved first and last residue. Each record gives: J gene, V gene, D gene, clone size, CDR3 protein, CDR3 DNA. The D gene is left open where the match is weak. For some rows the clone size is stated as once, few or many, or as a class when expanded; others skip it.

J gene: TRBJ1-1; V gene: TRBV5-1; D gene: NA; clone size: NA; CDR3 protein: CASSLRPENTEAFF; CDR3 DNA: TGCGCCAGCAGCTTGAGGCCGGAGAACACTGAAGCTTTCTTT
J gene: TRBJ1-6; V gene: TRBV6-5; D gene: TRBD1; clone size: once; CDR3 protein: CASSYSTGGNSPLHF; CDR3 DNA: TGTGCCAGCAGTTACTCGACAGGGGGAAATTCACCCCTCCACTTT
J gene: TRBJ2-5; V gene: TRBV18; D gene: NA; clone size: NA; CDR3 protein: CASSSHTGGETQYF; CDR3 DNA: TGTGCCAGCTCAAGCCATACGGGTGGGGAGACCCAGTACTTC
J gene: TRBJ1-1; V gene: TRBV4-3; D gene: NA; clone size: few; CDR3 protein: CASASQRNTEAFF; CDR3 DNA: TGCGCCAGCGCCTCACAGAGGAACACTGAAGCTTTCTTT
J gene: TRBJ1-2; V gene: TRBV19; D gene: TRBD1; clone size: few; CDR3 protein: CASSPTGGYGYTF; CDR3 DNA: TGTGCCAGTAGTCCGACAGGGGGCTATGGCTACACCTTC
J gene: TRBJ2-7; V gene: TRBV7-2; D gene: TRBD2; clone size: NA; CDR3 protein: CASTGTSGTSSYEQYF; CDR3 DNA: TGTGCCAGTACAGGGACTAGCGGGACTAGCTCCTACGAGCAGTACTTC
J gene: TRBJ1-1; V gene: TRBV7-3; D gene: TRBD1; clone size: NA; CDR3 protein: CASSTGTGNTEAFF; CDR3 DNA: TGTGCCAGCAGCACCGGGACAGGAAACACTGAAGCTTTCTTT
J gene: TRBJ2-7; V gene: TRBV28; D gene: NA; clone size: NA; CDR3 protein: CASSSGGYTGEQYF; CDR3 DNA: TGTGCCAGCAGTTCCGGGGGCTATACGGGGGAGCAGTACTTC
J gene: TRBJ2-2; V gene: TRBV6-1; D gene: NA; clone size: NA; CDR3 protein: CASSEVMDWAGELFF; CDR3 DNA: TGTGCCAGCAGTGAAGTGATGGATTGGGCCGGGGAGCTGTTTTTT
J gene: TRBJ2-1; V gene: TRBV5-1; D gene: TRBD1; clone size: NA; CDR3 protein: CASSSGQGYDEQFF; CDR3 DNA: TGCGCCAGCAGCTCGGGACAGGGGTACGATGAGCAGTTCTTC
J gene: TRBJ1-1; V gene: TRBV5-4; D gene: NA; clone size: NA; CDR3 protein: CASSLDNTEAFF; CDR3 DNA: TGTGCCAGCAGCTTGGACAACACTGAAGCTTTCTTT
J gene: TRBJ1-3; V gene: TRBV5-1; D gene: TRBD1; clone size: NA; CDR3 protein: CASSKDRPDSGNTIYF; CDR3 DNA: TGCGCCAGCAGCAAGGACAGGCCGGACTCTGGAAACACCATATATTTT
J gene: TRBJ2-1; V gene: TRBV2; D gene: NA; clone size: once; CDR3 protein: CASSEALARNEQFF; CDR3 DNA: TGTGCCAGCAGTGAAGCGCTTGCGAGAAATGAGCAGTTCTTC
J gene: TRBJ2-3; V gene: TRBV19; D gene: TRBD2; clone size: NA; CDR3 protein: CASSRTSGFTDTQYF; CDR3 DNA: TGTGCCAGTAGTAGGACTAGCGGGTTCACAGATACGCAGTATTTT
J gene: TRBJ1-1; V gene: TRBV19; D gene: NA; clone size: few; CDR3 protein: CASSIRHDTEAFF; CDR3 DNA: TGTGCCAGTAGTATACGTCACGACACTGAAGCTTTCTTT
J gene: TRBJ1-4; V gene: TRBV10-3; D gene: NA; clone size: NA; CDR3 protein: CAISEGENEKLFF; CDR3 DNA: TGTGCCATCAGTGAGGGAGAGAATGAAAAACTGTTTTTT
J gene: TRBJ1-6; V gene: TRBV2; D gene: NA; clone size: NA; CDR3 protein: CASSEEAGRNSPLHF; CDR3 DNA: TGTGCCAGCAGTGAGGAGGCAGGGCGTAATTCACCCCTCCACTTT
J gene: TRBJ2-7; V gene: TRBV28; D gene: NA; clone size: NA; CDR3 protein: CASSLGHFYEQYF; CDR3 DNA: TGTGCCAGCAGTTTAGGGCATTTCTACGAGCAGTACTTC
J gene: TRBJ2-3; V gene: TRBV19; D gene: NA; clone size: NA; CDR3 protein: CATHGRGNTDTQYF; CDR3 DNA: TGTGCCACTCATGGCAGGGGAAACACAGATACGCAGTATTTT
J gene: TRBJ1-2; V gene: TRBV9; D gene: TRBD1; clone size: NA; CDR3 protein: CASSSRDRGSYGYTF; CDR3 DNA: TGTGCCAGCAGCTCTCGGGACAGGGGTTCCTATGGCTACACCTTC
J gene: TRBJ2-5; V gene: TRBV28; D gene: TRBD2; clone size: NA; CDR3 protein: CASSLTLAVQETQYF; CDR3 DNA: TGTGCCAGCAGTTTAACCCTAGCGGTCCAAGAGACCCAGTACTTC
J gene: TRBJ2-7; V gene: TRBV4-2; D gene: TRBD2; clone size: NA; CDR3 protein: CASSQVGTSGAYEQYF; CDR3 DNA: TGTGCCAGCAGCCAAGTGGGGACTAGCGGGGCCTACGAGCAGTACTTC
J gene: TRBJ2-3; V gene: TRBV4-2; D gene: NA; clone size: NA; CDR3 protein: CASSHRTGGLYDTQYF; CDR3 DNA: TGTGCCAGCAGCCATCGAACCGGGGGCTTATACGATACGCAGTATTTT
J gene: TRBJ1-2; V gene: TRBV4-3; D gene: TRBD1; clone size: NA; CDR3 protein: CASSQGVGTGGDYGYTF; CDR3 DNA: TGCGCCAGCAGCCAAGGGGTCGGGACAGGGGGCGACTATGGCTACACCTTC
J gene: TRBJ1-1; V gene: TRBV28; D gene: NA; clone size: once; CDR3 protein: CASRQGLLNTEAFF; CDR3 DNA: TGTGCCAGCAGGCAGGGGTTATTGAACACTGAAGCTTTCTTT
J gene: TRBJ1-5; V gene: TRBV19; D gene: NA; clone size: NA; CDR3 protein: CASSRAQGNQPQHF; CDR3 DNA: TGTGCCAGTAGTAGAGCTCAGGGGAATCAGCCCCAGCATTTT
J gene: TRBJ2-6; V gene: TRBV21-1; D gene: NA; clone size: NA; CDR3 protein: CASSKEINRDRGNSGANVLTF; CDR3 DNA: TGTGCCAGCAGCAAAGAGATCAACCGGGACAGGGGCAACTCTGGGGCCAACGTCCTGACTTTC
J gene: TRBJ1-6; V gene: TRBV5-5; D gene: NA; clone size: few; CDR3 protein: CASSLAGGSRQSPLHF; CDR3 DNA: TGTGCCAGCAGCTTGGCAGGCGGCAGCCGGCAATCACCCCTCCACTTT
J gene: TRBJ1-3; V gene: TRBV6-6; D gene: NA; clone size: few; CDR3 protein: CASSYSSGNGNTIYF; CDR3 DNA: TGTGCCAGCAGTTACTCGAGTGGGAATGGAAACACCATATATTTT
J gene: TRBJ2-3; V gene: TRBV5-1; D gene: NA; clone size: NA; CDR3 protein: CASSFGTASTDTQYF; CDR3 DNA: TGCGCCAGCAGCTTCGGGACTGCCAGCACAGATACGCAGTATTTT
J gene: TRBJ2-3; V gene: TRBV28; D gene: TRBD2; clone size: NA; CDR3 protein: CASSPAGGGDTQYF; CDR3 DNA: TGTGCCAGCAGCCCGGCGGGGGGGGGCGATACGCAGTATTTT
J gene: TRBJ2-5; V gene: TRBV7-9; D gene: TRBD1; clone size: NA; CDR3 protein: CASSLEGGTGSETQYF; CDR3 DNA: TGTGCCAGCAGCTTAGAGGGCGGGACAGGGAGTGAGACCCAGTACTTC
J gene: TRBJ2-5; V gene: TRBV10-3; D gene: NA; clone size: NA; CDR3 protein: CAISESKVSQETQYF; CDR3 DNA: TGTGCCATCAGTGAGTCGAAGGTCTCACAAGAGACCCAGTACTTC